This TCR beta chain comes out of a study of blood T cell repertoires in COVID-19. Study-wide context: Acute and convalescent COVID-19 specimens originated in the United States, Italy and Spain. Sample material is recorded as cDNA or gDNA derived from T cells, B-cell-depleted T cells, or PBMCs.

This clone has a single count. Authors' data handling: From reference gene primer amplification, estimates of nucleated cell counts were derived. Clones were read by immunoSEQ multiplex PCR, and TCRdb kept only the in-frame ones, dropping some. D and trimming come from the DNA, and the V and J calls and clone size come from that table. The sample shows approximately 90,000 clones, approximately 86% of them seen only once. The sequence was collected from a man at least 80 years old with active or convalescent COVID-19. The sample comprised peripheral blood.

The CDR3 nucleotides read TGTGCCAGCTCCCGCTGGGGACAGAACACAGATACGCAGTATTTT. Its protein is CASSRWGQNTDTQYF. The chain uses TRBV6-5 and TRBJ2-3, with 7 bases aligning to TRBD1. Germline-derived CDR1 and CDR2 are MNHEY and SVGAGI. The CDR3 length is 15 residues. The trim removed 8 bases at V and 2 bases at J, leaving 10 bases unmatched.